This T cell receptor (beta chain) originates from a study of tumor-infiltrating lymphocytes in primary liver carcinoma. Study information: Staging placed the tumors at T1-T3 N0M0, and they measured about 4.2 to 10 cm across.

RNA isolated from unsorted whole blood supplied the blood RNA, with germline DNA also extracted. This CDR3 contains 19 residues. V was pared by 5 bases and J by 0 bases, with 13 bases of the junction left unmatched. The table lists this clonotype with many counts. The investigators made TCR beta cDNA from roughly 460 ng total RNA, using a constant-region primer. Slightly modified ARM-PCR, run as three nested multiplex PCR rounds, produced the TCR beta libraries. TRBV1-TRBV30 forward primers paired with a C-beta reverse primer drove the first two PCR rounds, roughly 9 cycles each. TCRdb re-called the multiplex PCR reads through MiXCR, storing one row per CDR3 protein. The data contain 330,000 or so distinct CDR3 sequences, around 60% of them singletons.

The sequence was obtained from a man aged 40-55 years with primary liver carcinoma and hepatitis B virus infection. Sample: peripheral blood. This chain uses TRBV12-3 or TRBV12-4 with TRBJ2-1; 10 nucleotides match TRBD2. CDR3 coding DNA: TGTGCCAGCAGTCTTTCCGGGACTAGCGCGTTGAGCTCCTACAATGAGCAGTTCTTC. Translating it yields CASSLSGTSALSSYNEQFF.